This T cell receptor beta chain was obtained from a study of cytomegalovirus exposure and HLA in healthy donors. The V and J ends lost 1 base and 5 bases respectively, with 13 bases between them. The CDR3 is made up of 15 amino acids. The germline V gene encodes CDR1 SGDLS and CDR2 YYNGEE. For this clone: Its antigen is unidentified.

The primer mix had 60 Vbeta and 13 Jbeta primers. The protocol was immunoSEQ multiplex PCR, while the TCRdb copy is restricted to in-frame clones and leaves out a portion. The specimen's table records about 170,000 clones. Findings and caveats of the study: A list of approximately 150 TCR beta chains associated with cytomegalovirus was given. Analyzed later, association rates of TCRs varied across HLA loci, with DRB1 most and HLA-C fewest. When analyzed later, a missense DCLRE1C variant was found to be linked to TCR beta V- and J-gene trimming.

This sequence was found in a woman aged 18-30 years in good health and CMV-seropositive. Input material: PBMCs. The chain combines TRBV9 with TRBJ2-1, with unresolved D. In DNA form, the CDR3 reads TGTGCCAGCAGCGTACGATCGACTTCGAACAATGAGCAGTTCTTC. It specifies CASSVRSTSNNEQFF.